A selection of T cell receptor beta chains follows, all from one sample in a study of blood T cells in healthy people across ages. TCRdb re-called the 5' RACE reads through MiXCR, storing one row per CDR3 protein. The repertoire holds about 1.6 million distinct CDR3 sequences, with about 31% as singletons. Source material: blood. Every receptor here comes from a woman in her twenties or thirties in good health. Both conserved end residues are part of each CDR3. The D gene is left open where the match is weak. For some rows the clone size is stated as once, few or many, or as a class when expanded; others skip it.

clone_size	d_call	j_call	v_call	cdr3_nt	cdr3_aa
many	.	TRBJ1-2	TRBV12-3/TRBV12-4	TGTGCCAGCAGCCCCGAAGGTCAAAACTATGGCTACACCTTC	CASSPEGQNYGYTF
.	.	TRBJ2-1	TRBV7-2	TGTGCCAGCAGCCTCGTCGGGTACAATGTGCAGTTCTTC	CASSLVGYNVQFF
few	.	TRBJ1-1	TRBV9	TGTGCCAGCAGCCCTCTGACAGACCTGAACACTGAAGCTTTCTTT	CASSPLTDLNTEAFF
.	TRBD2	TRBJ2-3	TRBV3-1	TGTGCCAGCAGCCAAGCTAGGTGGAGCGGGAGGGCGCGCACAGATACGCAGTATTTT	CASSQARWSGRARTDTQYF
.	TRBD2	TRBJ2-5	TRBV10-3	TGTGCCATCATGAAGAACGGGGGGTATCAAGAGACCCAGTACTTC	CAIMKNGGYQETQYF
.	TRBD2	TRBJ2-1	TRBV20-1	TGCAGTGCGGGACTAGCGGATACCTACAATGAGCAGTTCTTC	CSAGLADTYNEQFF
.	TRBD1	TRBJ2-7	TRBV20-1	TGCAGTGCCAGTTTAGGACAGGGACTGATCCACGAGCAGTACTTC	CSASLGQGLIHEQYF
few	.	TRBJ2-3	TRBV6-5	TGTGCCAGCAGAACTTCTCAGGGCGGAACAGATACGCAGTATTTT	CASRTSQGGTDTQYF
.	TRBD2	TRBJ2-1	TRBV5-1	TGCGCCAGCAGCTTGGCCGGTCTAGCGGGAACGAATTCTCGCAATGAGCAGTTCTTC	CASSLAGLAGTNSRNEQFF
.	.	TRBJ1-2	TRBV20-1	TGCAGTGCTAGAGATGCGGGGGCCTACTATGACTACACCTTC	CSARDAGAYYDYTF
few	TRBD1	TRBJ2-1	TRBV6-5	TGTGCCAGCAGTAGCTTAGCAGGGGGCCGATCCAATGAGCAGTTCTTC	CASSSLAGGRSNEQFF
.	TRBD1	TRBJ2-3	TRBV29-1	TGCAGCTCCCAACAGGGGGATACGCAGTATTTT	CSSQQGDTQYF
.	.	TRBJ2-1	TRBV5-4	TGTGCCAGCAGCGTTGGGACGGGGCGGGACAATGAGCAGTTCTTC	CASSVGTGRDNEQFF
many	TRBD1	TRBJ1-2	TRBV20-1	TGCAGTGCTAGAGAGACCGGGACAGGGGCGATAAACTATGGCTACACCTTC	CSARETGTGAINYGYTF
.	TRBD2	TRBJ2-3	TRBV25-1	TGTGCCAGCAGCCCAGCGGGAGTAAGTGGAGATACGCAGTATTTT	CASSPAGVSGDTQYF
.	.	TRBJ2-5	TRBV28	TGTGCCAGCAGTTTGTTCCGGGGAGTAGAGGAGACCCAGTACTTC	CASSLFRGVEETQYF
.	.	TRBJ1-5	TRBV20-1	TGCAGTACCGACGGGGGATATAGCAATCAGCCCCAGCATTTT	CSTDGGYSNQPQHF
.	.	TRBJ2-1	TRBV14	TGTGCCAGCAGCCAAGCACTACACTCAAATGAGCAGTTCTTC	CASSQALHSNEQFF
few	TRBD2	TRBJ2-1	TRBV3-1	TGTGCCAGCAGCCAAGGAGTCCCGACTAGCGGGGGGGCCTTTGTTGAGCAGTTCTTC	CASSQGVPTSGGAFVEQFF
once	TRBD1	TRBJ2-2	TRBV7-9	TGTGCCAGCAGCCATGGGACAGGGAACACCGGGGAGCTGTTTTTT	CASSHGTGNTGELFF
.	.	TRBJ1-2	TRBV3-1	TGTGCCAGCAGCCCTGGAGCAGGGCCCTATGGCTACACCTTC	CASSPGAGPYGYTF
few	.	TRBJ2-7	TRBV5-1	TGCGCCAGCAGCCAACCACGCTCAAATAACGAGCAGTACTTC	CASSQPRSNNEQYF
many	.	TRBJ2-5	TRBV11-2	TGTGCCAGCAGCTTAGATTTCCAGGACCAAGAGACCCAGTACTTC	CASSLDFQDQETQYF
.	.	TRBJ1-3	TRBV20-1	TGCAGTGCTAGACCTAGGAGGTCGAATGATGGAAACACCATATATTTT	CSARPRRSNDGNTIYF
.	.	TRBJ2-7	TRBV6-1	TGTGCCAGCAGTACTATCCTGGCCTACGAGCAGTACTTC	CASSTILAYEQYF
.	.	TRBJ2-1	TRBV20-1	TGCAGTGCTAGAGATTTAGTGCTAAACAGGGATGAGCAGTTCTTC	CSARDLVLNRDEQFF
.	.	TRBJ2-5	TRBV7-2	TGTGCCAGCAGCCTCGGTGGGGACGGGCTGGAGACCCAGTACTTC	CASSLGGDGLETQYF
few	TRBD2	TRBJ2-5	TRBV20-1	TGCAGTGCTAGTTATTTCCTGGCTAGCGGGAGGGCTGAGACCCAGTACTTC	CSASYFLASGRAETQYF
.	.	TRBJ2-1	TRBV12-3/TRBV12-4	TGTGCCAGCAGTAAGGACCAGCCCGACAATGAGCAGTTCTTC	CASSKDQPDNEQFF
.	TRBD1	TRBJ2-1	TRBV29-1	TGCAGCGTTGCGGACAGGGTGGATTACAATGAGCAGTTCTTC	CSVADRVDYNEQFF
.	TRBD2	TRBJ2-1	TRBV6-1	TGTGCCAGCAAATGGACTAGCGGGGTCCTCTACAATGAGCAGTTCTTC	CASKWTSGVLYNEQFF
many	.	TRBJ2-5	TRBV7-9	TGTGCCAGCAGCTTTGGGGAACAGAGTTGGTACTTC	CASSFGEQSWYF
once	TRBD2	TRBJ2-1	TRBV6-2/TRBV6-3	TGTGCCAGCAGTTACTCACGGGGGGGGCCAGAAAATGAGCAGTTCTTC	CASSYSRGGPENEQFF
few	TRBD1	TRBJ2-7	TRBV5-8	TGTGCCAGCAGCTTGTTGGGACAGGGACGGGACGAGCAGTACTTC	CASSLLGQGRDEQYF
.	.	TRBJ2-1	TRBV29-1	TGCAGCGTTGAAGGGTGGAACAAAGCGCAGTTCTTC	CSVEGWNKAQFF
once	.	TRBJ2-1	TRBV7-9	TGTGCCAGCAGCTCCGGGCCACGGGGCCTATCCTACAATGAGCAGTTCTTC	CASSSGPRGLSYNEQFF
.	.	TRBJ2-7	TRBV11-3	TGTGCCAGCAGCTCGGGTAGGGGTACCTACGAGCAGTACTTC	CASSSGRGTYEQYF
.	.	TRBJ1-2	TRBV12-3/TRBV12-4	TGTGCCAGCAGTTTAAGGACAGTCTATGGCTACACCTTC	CASSLRTVYGYTF
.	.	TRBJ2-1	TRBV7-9	TGTGCCAGCAGCTTAGGGCTAGCCGCCCGCCCAAACAATGAGCAGTTCTTC	CASSLGLAARPNNEQFF
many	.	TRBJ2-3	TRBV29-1	TGCAGCGCCACAATCGCGGTGGATACGCAGTATTTT	CSATIAVDTQYF